This T cell receptor (beta chain) appears in the sequencing data of a study of T cell clones after liver transplantation. The germline V and J ends were trimmed by 6 bases and 5 bases, with 14 bases remaining between them. Germline V CDR1 and CDR2: SEHNR, FQNEAQ (reference sequence). This CDR3 comprises 14 residues. Libraries were prepared by immunoSEQ multiplex PCR; TCRdb keeps only in-frame clonotypes and omits some of them. The sample yields under 20,000 clones, 85% to 90% seen once. This clonotype was obtained from a human patient who received a liver transplant. Some T cells may be graft donor cells. The specimen was CD8+ T cells from blood, collected around 42 months after liver transplant. The V gene is TRBV7-9, the J gene TRBJ1-5; the D is unclear. CDR3 bases: TGTGCCAGCAGTCCCCCCGCTGCCGATCAGCCCCAGCATTTT. It specifies CASSPPAADQPQHF.